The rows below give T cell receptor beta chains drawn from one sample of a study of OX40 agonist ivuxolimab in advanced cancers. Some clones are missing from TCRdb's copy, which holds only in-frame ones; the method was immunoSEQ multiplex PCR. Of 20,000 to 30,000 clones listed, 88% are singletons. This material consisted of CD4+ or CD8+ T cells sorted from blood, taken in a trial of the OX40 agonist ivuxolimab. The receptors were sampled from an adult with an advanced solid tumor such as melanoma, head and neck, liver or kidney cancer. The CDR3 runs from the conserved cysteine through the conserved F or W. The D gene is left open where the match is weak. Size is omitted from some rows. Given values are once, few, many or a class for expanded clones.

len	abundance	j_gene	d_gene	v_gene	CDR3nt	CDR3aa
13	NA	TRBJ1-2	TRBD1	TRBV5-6	TGTGCCAGCAGCTCGACAGGGGACTATGGCTACACCTTC	CASSSTGDYGYTF
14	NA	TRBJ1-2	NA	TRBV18	TGTGCCAGCTCACCATTCGGGGGCAGGGATGGCTACACCTTC	CASSPFGGRDGYTF
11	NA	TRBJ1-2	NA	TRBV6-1	TGTGCCAGCAGCGCGGGAAACGGCTACACCTTC	CASSAGNGYTF
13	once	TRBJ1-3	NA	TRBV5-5	TGTGCCAGCAGCTTGTGGTCGGGAAACACCATATATTTT	CASSLWSGNTIYF
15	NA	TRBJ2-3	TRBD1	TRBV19	TGTGCCAGTAGTATCGACAGGGGCACACATCATACGCAGTATTTT	CASSIDRGTHHTQYF
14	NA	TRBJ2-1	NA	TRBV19	TGTGCCAGTAGTATACTAGGACTATACAATGAGCAGTTCTTC	CASSILGLYNEQFF
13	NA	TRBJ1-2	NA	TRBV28	TGTGCCAGCAGATTAGGGGTTGGCTATGGCTACACCTTC	CASRLGVGYGYTF
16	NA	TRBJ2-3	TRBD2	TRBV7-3	TGTGCCAGCAGCCTCGAGGGCGGATCCGGACGGGGGGCGCAGTATTTT	CASSLEGGSGRGAQYF
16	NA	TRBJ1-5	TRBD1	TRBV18	TGTGCCAGCTCACCGCAGCAGGGGGTTAGCAATCAGCCCCAGCATTTT	CASSPQQGVSNQPQHF
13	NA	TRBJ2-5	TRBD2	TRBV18	TGTGCCAGCTCGCCTAGCGGGAGTGAGACCCAGTACTTC	CASSPSGSETQYF
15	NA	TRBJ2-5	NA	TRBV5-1	TGCGCCAGCAGCTTGGGTATAGGACCTCAAGAGACCCAGTACTTC	CASSLGIGPQETQYF
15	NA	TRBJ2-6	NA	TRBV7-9	TGTGCCAGCAGCCTAGGAGGATCTGGGGCCAACGTCCTGACTTTC	CASSLGGSGANVLTF
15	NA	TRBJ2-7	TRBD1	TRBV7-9	TGTGCCAGCAGCAACAGGGGAACCTACTCCTACGAGCAGTACTTC	CASSNRGTYSYEQYF
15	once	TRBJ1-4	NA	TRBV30	TGTGCCTGGAGTGACTTGAGGGGCACTAATGAAAAACTGTTTTTT	CAWSDLRGTNEKLFF
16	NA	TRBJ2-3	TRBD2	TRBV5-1	TGCGCCAGCAGCTTGGGATCTAGCGGGGGCACAGATACGCAGTATTTT	CASSLGSSGGTDTQYF
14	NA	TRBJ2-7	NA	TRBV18	TGTGCCAGCTCCTCCTTCCAGGACGACTACGAGCAGTACTTC	CASSSFQDDYEQYF
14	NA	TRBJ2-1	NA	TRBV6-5	TGTGCCAGCACCAACCCGGGAGCGTACAATGAGCAGTTCTTC	CASTNPGAYNEQFF
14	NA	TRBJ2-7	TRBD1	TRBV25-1	TGTGCCAGCAGTACAAGGGGACAGATTCTCGTCGAGTGCTTC	CASSTRGQILVECF
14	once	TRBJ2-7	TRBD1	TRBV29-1	TGCAGCGTCCGACCGGGACAGGGGGGAGTAGGGCAGTACTTC	CSVRPGQGGVGQYF
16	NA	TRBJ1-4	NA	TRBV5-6	TGTGCCAGCAGCCCAGGGCCAGGGCGGACTAATGAAAAACTGTTTTTT	CASSPGPGRTNEKLFF
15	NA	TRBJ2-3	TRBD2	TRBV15	TGTGCCACCAGCAGATCTAGCGGATTCACAGATACGCAGTATTTT	CATSRSSGFTDTQYF
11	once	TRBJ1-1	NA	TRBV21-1	TGTGCCAGCGACAGGAACACTGAAGCTTTCTTT	CASDRNTEAFF